This TCR beta chain stems from a study of response to subunit inactivated influenza vaccine. Study-level results: The authors suggested that few new T cells are recruited per seasonal influenza vaccination.

TCRdb itself ran the RT-PCR reads through MiXCR, one entry per CDR3 protein. Seen here are some 300,000 distinct CDR3 sequences, roughly 20% observed once, and the top ten hold 9% to 12%. This clonotype has just a few counts. Its antigen is unidentified. V trimming: 7 bases; J trimming: 3 bases; junction bases outside the gene matches: 10. CDR1 is SGHVS and CDR2 is FQNEAQ in the germline V gene. This CDR3 spans 15 amino acids. The source material was PBMCs from blood, sampled approximately 22 months after vaccination. The V and J genes are TRBV7-8 and TRBJ1-1; 8 bases map to TRBD1. The sequence derives from a man aged 45 to 70 who received an inactivated influenza vaccine. CDR3 region: CASTTRGTGYTEAFF. The CDR3 DNA reads as TGTGCCAGCACCACACGGGGGACAGGATACACTGAAGCTTTCTTT.